The 4 T cell receptor beta chains presented below share a single source sample, sequenced in a study of OX40 agonist ivuxolimab in advanced cancers. The protocol used for the library was the immunoSEQ multiplex PCR assay. TCRdb's version of the immuneACCESS table is confined to in-frame rearrangements and falls short of the full clone set. An unresolved V gene accounts for under half of the shortfall where checked; the remainder is of unknown origin. The sample table shows about 94,000 clones, and around 87% are seen once. Approximately 0.3% of the sample comes from the top ten. The specimen comprised CD4+ or CD8+ T cells sorted from blood, sampled in a trial of the OX40 agonist ivuxolimab. These receptors came from an adult with an advanced solid tumor such as melanoma, head and neck, liver or kidney cancer.

The V gene is TRBV18, the J gene TRBJ2-4; 9 bases agree with TRBD1. Germline CDR1 and CDR2: KGHSH and LQKENI. The CDR3 totals 13 residues. Trimming removed 3 bases from V and 7 bases from J; junction bases left unmatched: 1. The CDR3 loop is CASSPGQGNIQYF. CDR3 sequence (DNA): TGTGCCAGCTCACCCGGACAGGGGAACATTCAGTACTTC.

In this sample, this clone turned up once. The chain carries TRBV6-6 and TRBJ1-5; 7 bases agree with TRBD1. Unmatched junction bases numbered 6, after V lost 6 bases and J lost 7 bases. CDR1 is MNHNY and CDR2 is SVGAGI in the germline V gene (reference sequence). The CDR3 runs 13 residues. CDR3 sequence reads: CASSRTGGQPQHF. The CDR3 DNA reads as TGTGCCAGCAGCCGGACAGGCGGCCAGCCCCAGCATTTT.

The CDR3 DNA follows: TGCAGCGCCCAAACAGGGACAAACTATGGCTACACCTTC. This encodes CSAQTGTNYGYTF. The chain links TRBV29-1 to TRBJ1-2; D may be TRBD1 (6 bases). Trimming removed 7 bases from V and 2 bases from J, with 14 bases in between. This CDR3 region has 13 residues. Germline CDR1 reads SQVTM; CDR2 reads ANQGSEA.

CDR3 protein: CASSGVGEQYF. In DNA, the CDR3 is TGTGCCAGCAGTGGGGTCGGCGAGCAGTACTTC. This chain connects TRBV6-6 to TRBJ2-7; D unresolved. The CDR3 has 11 amino acids. The V end lost 5 bases, the J end lost 6 bases, and 8 bases lay between the germline ends. In germline, CDR1 is MNHNY, CDR2 SVGAGI (reference sequence).